What follows describes a single TCR beta chain. CDR1 SGDLS and CDR2 YYNGEE come from the germline V gene. The CDR3 runs to 18 residues. V shed 3 bases and J 0 bases; nucleotides not matched to a gene: 10. This specimen belongs to a study of blood T cell repertoires in COVID-19. Whole-study context: Donors in the United States, Italy and Spain gave samples during acute or convalescent COVID-19. From T cells, B-cell-depleted T cells, or PBMCs came the material, which was cDNA or gDNA.

The repertoire was sequenced with immunoSEQ multiplex PCR; TCRdb's copy has only in-frame clones and lacks some. Found here are fewer than 250,000 clones, 83% of them singletons; the top ten hold 3.5% to 4%. All enrollees were roughly 18 to 89 years old and from some 24 US areas. Researchers sorted participants into cohorts using their self-reported clinical history. Sequenced sample: PBMCs or T cells enriched from blood (not recorded which). The clonotype comes from a woman aged 40 to 50 who had been exposed to COVID-19. J is TRBJ2-2 and V is TRBV9; 8 nucleotides agree with TRBD2. The CDR3 loop is CASSARVAGTTNTGELFF. CDR3 coding DNA: TGTGCCAGCAGCGCGCGGGTAGCGGGGACAACGAACACCGGGGAGCTGTTTTTT.